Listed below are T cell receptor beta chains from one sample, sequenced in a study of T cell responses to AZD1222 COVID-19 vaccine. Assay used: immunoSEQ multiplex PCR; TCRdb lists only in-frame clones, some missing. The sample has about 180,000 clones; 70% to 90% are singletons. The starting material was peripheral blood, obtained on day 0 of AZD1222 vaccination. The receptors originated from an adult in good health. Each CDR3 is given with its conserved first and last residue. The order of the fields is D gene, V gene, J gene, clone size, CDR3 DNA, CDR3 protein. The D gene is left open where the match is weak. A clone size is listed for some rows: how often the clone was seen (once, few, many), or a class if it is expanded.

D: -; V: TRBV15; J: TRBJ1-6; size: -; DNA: TGTGCCACCAGCAGAGATAACAGGAGTAATTCACCCCTCCACTTT; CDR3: CATSRDNRSNSPLHF
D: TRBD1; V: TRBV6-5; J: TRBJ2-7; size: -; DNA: TGTGCCGCCGGGACAGCTCATAGGGAGCAGTACTTC; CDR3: CAAGTAHREQYF
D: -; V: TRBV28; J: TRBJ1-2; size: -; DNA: TGTGCCAGCAGTACCCTGACAAGGCCTCGGGGCTTC; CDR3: CASSTLTRPRGF
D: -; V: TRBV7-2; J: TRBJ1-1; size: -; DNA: TGTGCCAGCAGCTTAGTGCAGGGAAAGAGAACTGAAGCTTTCTTT; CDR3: CASSLVQGKRTEAFF
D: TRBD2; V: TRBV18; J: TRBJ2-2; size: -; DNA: TGTGCCAGCTCACCACGCTTAAGGACTAGCGGGGGGCCGAACACCGGGGAGCTGTTTTTT; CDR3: CASSPRLRTSGGPNTGELFF
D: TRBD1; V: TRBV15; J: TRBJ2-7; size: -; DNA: TGTGCCACCAGCACAACCTCGGGACAGAAAATATACGAGCAGTACTTC; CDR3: CATSTTSGQKIYEQYF
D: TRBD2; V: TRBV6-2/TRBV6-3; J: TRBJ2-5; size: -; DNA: TGTGCCAGCAGTGCCCCACCGGGACTAGCGATGGAGACCCAGTACTTC; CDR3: CASSAPPGLAMETQYF
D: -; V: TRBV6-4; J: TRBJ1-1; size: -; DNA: TGTGCCAGCAGTGACTCGATGGGGAGGGTGGCTTTCTTT; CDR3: CASSDSMGRVAFF
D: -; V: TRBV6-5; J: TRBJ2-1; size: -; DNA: TGTGCCAGCAGCAATCCGGGGAATGAGCAGTTCTTC; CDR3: CASSNPGNEQFF
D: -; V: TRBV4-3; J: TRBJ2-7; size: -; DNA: TGCGCCAGCAGCCAAGAAGGCAGGGACTACGAGCAGTACTTC; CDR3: CASSQEGRDYEQYF
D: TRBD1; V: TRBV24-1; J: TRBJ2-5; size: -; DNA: TGTGCCACCAGTGATCCGAGACAGGGGGGGGAGACCCAGTACTTC; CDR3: CATSDPRQGGETQYF
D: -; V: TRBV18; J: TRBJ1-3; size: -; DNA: TGTGCCAGCTCCGACGGGGTTTCTACCTCTGGAAACACCATATATTTT; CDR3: CASSDGVSTSGNTIYF
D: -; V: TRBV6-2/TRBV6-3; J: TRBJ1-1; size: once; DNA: TGTGCCAGCAGTTACCTCGGACCCACGGTGAACACTGAAGCTTTCTTT; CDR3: CASSYLGPTVNTEAFF
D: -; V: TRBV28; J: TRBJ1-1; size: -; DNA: TGTGCCAGCAGTCTTATGGGCACTGAAGCTTTCTTT; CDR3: CASSLMGTEAFF
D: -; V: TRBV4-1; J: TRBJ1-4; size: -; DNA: TGCGCCAGCAGCCAAGGTTTCGGGGCCTTGGTTGAAAAACTGTTTTTT; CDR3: CASSQGFGALVEKLFF
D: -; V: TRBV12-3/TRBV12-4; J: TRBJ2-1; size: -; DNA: TGTGCCAGCAGTGCCATACAGGGAAGGTCGCAGTTCTTC; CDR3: CASSAIQGRSQFF
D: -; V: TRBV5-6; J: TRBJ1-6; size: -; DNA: TGTGCCAGCAGTCGTACAGGGATTAGGCCCCTCCACTTT; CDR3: CASSRTGIRPLHF
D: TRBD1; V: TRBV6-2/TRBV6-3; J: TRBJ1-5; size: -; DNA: TGTGCCAGCAGTTACTCCCTAAGGACAGGGGGTCGCCAGCCCCAGCATTTT; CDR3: CASSYSLRTGGRQPQHF
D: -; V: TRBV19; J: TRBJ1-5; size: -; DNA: TGTGCCAGCAAATATAGCAATCAGCCCCAGCATTTT; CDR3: CASKYSNQPQHF
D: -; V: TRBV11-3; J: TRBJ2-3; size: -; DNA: TGTGCCAGCAGCTTAGGACCCGTCACGGATACGCAGTATTTT; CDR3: CASSLGPVTDTQYF
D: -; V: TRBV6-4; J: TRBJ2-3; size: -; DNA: TGTGCCAGCAGTGACAACAAGGGGGTGAATACGCAGTATTTT; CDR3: CASSDNKGVNTQYF
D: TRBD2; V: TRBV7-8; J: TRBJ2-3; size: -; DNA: TGTGCCAGCAGCTTGGTGGGCTTCCTCCGGACTAGCGGGGGCTATACAGATACGCAGTATTTT; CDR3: CASSLVGFLRTSGGYTDTQYF
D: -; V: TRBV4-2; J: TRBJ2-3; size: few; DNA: TGTGCCAGCAGCCAAGGGACCCCAGATACGCAGTATTTT; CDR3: CASSQGTPDTQYF